This is a list of T cell receptor beta chains from one sample in a study of Graves' ophthalmopathy and Graves' hyperthyroidism. TCRdb passed the multiplex PCR reads through MiXCR, listing each CDR3 protein once. The table records a few hundred thousand distinct CDR3 sequences, roughly 40% of them present only once. The sequenced sample consisted of peripheral blood or thyroid tissue (not recorded which). The receptors here all came from an adult man with Graves' hyperthyroidism. The CDR3 runs from the conserved cysteine through the conserved F or W. The D gene is left open where the match is weak. Only some rows state a clone size, as once, few, many or a class for expanded clones.

j_call v_call d_call clone_size cdr3_nt cdr3_aa
TRBJ2-5 TRBV5-1 NA NA TGCGCCAGCAGGGAGAATAGCAATCAGCCCCAGTACTTC CASRENSNQPQYF
TRBJ1-6 TRBV20-1 NA NA TGCAGTGCTAGTGGTGGGGGCGGAAATTCACCCCTCCACTTT CSASGGGGNSPLHF
TRBJ1-5 TRBV29-1 TRBD1 NA TGCAGCGTTGTGTGGACAGGGGGCAACAATCAGCCCCAGCATTTT CSVVWTGGNNQPQHF
TRBJ2-7 TRBV27 NA NA TGTGCCAGCAGTTTATCATATGGGACTTACGAGCAGTACTTC CASSLSYGTYEQYF
TRBJ1-1 TRBV5-1 NA NA TGTGCCAGCAGCTCCGTGACGGGGCTGGGCACTGAAGCTTTCTTT CASSSVTGLGTEAFF
TRBJ1-2 TRBV27 NA many TGTGCCAGCAGTGACGGACAGTACTATGGCTACACCTTC CASSDGQYYGYTF
TRBJ2-7 TRBV2 TRBD1 many TGTGCCAGCAGGACGGGGACAGGGCGCAACGAGCAGTACTTC CASRTGTGRNEQYF
TRBJ2-1 TRBV2 NA NA TGTGCCAGCAGTGAAGAGGCGCGGGGCTACAATGAGCAGTTCTTC CASSEEARGYNEQFF
TRBJ2-3 TRBV2 TRBD2 few TGTGCCACCGGACTAGCGGGAGAAGCAGATACGCAGTATTTT CATGLAGEADTQYF
TRBJ2-5 TRBV20-1 NA many TGCAGTGCTAGAGATCTGGACATCGTCCAAGAGACCCAGTACTTC CSARDLDIVQETQYF
TRBJ2-5 TRBV25-1 NA NA TGTGCCAGCAGTGCTTTCCCTCTGGTCCAAGAGACCCAGTACTTC CASSAFPLVQETQYF
TRBJ2-7 TRBV5-5 TRBD1 NA TGTGCCAGCAGCTACCGGGACAGGGCTACCTACGAGCAGTACTTC CASSYRDRATYEQYF